The clone carrying this TCR beta chain was counted between two and nine times. What it recognizes is unknown. The length of the CDR3 is 14 residues. CDR1 is MNHEY and CDR2 is SMNVEV in the germline V gene (reference sequence). The V and J ends lost 5 bases and 0 bases respectively, with 10 bases between them. This sample is part of a study of T cells in Graves' hyperthyroidism and ophthalmopathy. The CDR3 regions of TCR beta were amplified from RNA transcripts. First-round RT-PCR with HTBI primers amplified the TCR CDR3 region. TCRdb passed the multiplex PCR reads through MiXCR, listing each CDR3 protein once. Of some 490,000 distinct CDR3 sequences listed, 20% to 25% were seen once; the top ten hold under 55%. General study results and limits: Model output signaled ophthalmopathy a median around 6.9 months ahead of onset.

This TCR came from an older woman with Graves' ophthalmopathy. The chain employs TRBV27 and TRBJ1-1, with a weak D call TRBD1 (5 bases). Sequenced material: blood. For the CDR3, the DNA is TGTGCCAGCAGTCCCAACAGGATGAACACTGAAGCTTTCTTT. Amino acid sequence: CASSPNRMNTEAFF.